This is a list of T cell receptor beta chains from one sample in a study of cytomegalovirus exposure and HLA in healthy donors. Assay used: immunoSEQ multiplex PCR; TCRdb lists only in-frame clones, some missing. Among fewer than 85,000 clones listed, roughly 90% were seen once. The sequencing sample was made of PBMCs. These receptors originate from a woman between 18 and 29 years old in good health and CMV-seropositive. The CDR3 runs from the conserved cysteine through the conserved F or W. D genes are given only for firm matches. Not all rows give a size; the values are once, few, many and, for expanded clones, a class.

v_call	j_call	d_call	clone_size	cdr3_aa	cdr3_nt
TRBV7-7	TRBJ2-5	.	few	CASSFRVGETQYF	TGTGCTAGCAGCTTCAGGGTCGGAGAGACCCAGTACTTC
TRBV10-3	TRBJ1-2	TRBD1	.	CAISGDRVFGYTF	TGTGCCATCAGTGGAGACAGGGTGTTTGGCTACACCTTC
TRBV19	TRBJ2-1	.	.	CASSPMSSYNEQFF	TGTGCCAGTAGCCCGATGAGCTCCTACAATGAGCAGTTCTTC
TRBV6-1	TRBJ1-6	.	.	CASSDGWHNSPLHF	TGTGCCAGCAGTGACGGGTGGCATAATTCACCCCTCCACTTT
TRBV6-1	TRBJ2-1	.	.	CASSEASDGYNEQFF	TGTGCCAGCAGTGAAGCGAGCGACGGATACAATGAGCAGTTCTTC
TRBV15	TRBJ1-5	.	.	CATSRVLGQTNQPQHF	TGTGCCACCAGCAGAGTATTAGGACAGACAAATCAGCCCCAGCATTTT
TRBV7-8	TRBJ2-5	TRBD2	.	CASSLISGRAAETQYF	TGTGCCAGCAGCTTAATCAGCGGGAGGGCCGCTGAGACCCAGTACTTC
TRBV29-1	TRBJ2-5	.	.	CSAAGSEGQETQYF	TGCAGCGCGGCGGGCAGCGAAGGACAAGAGACCCAGTACTTC
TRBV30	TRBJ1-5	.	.	CAWSVQGGNQPQHF	TGTGCCTGGAGTGTCCAGGGTGGCAATCAGCCCCAGCATTTT
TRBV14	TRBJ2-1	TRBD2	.	CASSHKLAGVGEQFF	TGTGCCAGCAGCCATAAACTAGCGGGAGTAGGTGAGCAGTTCTTC